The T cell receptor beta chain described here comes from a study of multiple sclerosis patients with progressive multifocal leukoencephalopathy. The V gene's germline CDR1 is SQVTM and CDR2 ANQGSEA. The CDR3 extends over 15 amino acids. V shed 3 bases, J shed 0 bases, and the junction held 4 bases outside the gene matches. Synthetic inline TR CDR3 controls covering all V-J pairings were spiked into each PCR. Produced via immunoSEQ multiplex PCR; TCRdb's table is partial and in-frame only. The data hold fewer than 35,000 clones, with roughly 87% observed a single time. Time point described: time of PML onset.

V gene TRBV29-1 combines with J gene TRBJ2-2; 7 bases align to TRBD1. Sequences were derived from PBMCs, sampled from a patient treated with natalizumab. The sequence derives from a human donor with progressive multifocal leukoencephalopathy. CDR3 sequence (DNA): TGCAGCGTTGAGAAGGGGGCGGCGAACACCGGGGAGCTGTTTTTT. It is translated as CSVEKGAANTGELFF.